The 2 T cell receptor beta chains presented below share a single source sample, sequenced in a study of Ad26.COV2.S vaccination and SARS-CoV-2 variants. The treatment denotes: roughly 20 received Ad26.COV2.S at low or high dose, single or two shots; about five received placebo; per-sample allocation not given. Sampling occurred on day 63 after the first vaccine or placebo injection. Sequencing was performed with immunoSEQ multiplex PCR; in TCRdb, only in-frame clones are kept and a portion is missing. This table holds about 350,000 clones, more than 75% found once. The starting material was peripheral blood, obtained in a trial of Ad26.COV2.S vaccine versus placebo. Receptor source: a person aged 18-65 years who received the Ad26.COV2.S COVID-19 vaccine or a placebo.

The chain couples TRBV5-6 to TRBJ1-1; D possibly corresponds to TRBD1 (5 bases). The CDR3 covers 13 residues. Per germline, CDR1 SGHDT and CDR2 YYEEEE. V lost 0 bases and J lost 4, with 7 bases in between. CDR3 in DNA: TGTGCCAGCAGCTTGGTAAGGGGCACTGAAGCTTTCTTT. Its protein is CASSLVRGTEAFF.

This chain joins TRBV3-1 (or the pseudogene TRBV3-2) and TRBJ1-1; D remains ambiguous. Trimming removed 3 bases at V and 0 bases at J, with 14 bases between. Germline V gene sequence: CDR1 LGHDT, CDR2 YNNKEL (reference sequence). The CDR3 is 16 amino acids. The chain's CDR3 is CASSQVFAGMNTEAFF. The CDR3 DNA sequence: TGTGCCAGCAGCCAGGTCTTTGCGGGAATGAACACTGAAGCTTTCTTT.